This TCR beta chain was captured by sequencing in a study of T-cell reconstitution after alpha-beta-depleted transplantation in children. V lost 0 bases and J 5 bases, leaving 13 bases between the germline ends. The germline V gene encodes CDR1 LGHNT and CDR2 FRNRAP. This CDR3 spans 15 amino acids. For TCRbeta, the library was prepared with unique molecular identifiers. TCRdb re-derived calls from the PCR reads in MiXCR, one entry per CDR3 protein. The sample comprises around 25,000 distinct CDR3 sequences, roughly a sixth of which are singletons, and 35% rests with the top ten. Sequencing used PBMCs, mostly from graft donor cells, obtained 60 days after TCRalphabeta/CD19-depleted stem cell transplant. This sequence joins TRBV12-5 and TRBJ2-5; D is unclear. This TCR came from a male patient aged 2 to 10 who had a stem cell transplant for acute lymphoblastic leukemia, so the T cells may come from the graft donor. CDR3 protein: CASGLVHSRAETQYF. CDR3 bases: TGTGCTAGTGGTTTGGTACACAGTCGGGCGGAGACCCAGTACTTC.